The rows below give T cell receptor beta chains drawn from one sample of a study of shared clonotypes between healthy human individuals. The method was immunoSEQ multiplex PCR; TCRdb's version includes in-frame clones alone and lacks a portion of them. Of around 1.5 million clones in the sample, around 98% are singletons; the top ten hold approximately 0.45%. The sample consisted of naive CD4+ T cells sorted from blood. These receptors all stem from a man in his thirties or forties in good health. The CDR3 runs from the conserved cysteine through the conserved F or W. The D gene is left open where the match is weak. Some rows have no size entry. The others give once, few or many, or a class for an expanded clone.

clone size	CDR3 length	V gene	D gene	J gene	CDR3 protein	CDR3 DNA
.	14	TRBV7-9	TRBD1	TRBJ2-1	CASSPGQVYNEQFF	TGTGCCAGCAGCCCGGGACAGGTCTACAATGAGCAGTTCTTC
.	15	TRBV7-8	.	TRBJ2-5	CASSRTSRGEETQYF	TGTGCCAGCAGCCGAACTAGCAGGGGGGAAGAGACCCAGTACTTC
once	15	TRBV19	TRBD2	TRBJ2-7	CASSVRGGRAPYQYF	TGTGCCAGTAGTGTGCGCGGCGGGAGGGCTCCCTACCAGTACTTC
.	12	TRBV18	.	TRBJ1-2	CASSPKQDGYTF	TGTGCCAGCTCACCGAAACAAGATGGCTACACCTTC
.	14	TRBV28	TRBD1	TRBJ2-7	CASTRDRASYEQYF	TGTGCCAGCACCCGGGACAGAGCATCCTACGAGCAGTACTTC
.	13	TRBV7-9	.	TRBJ1-1	CASSSREDTEAFF	TGTGCCAGCAGCTCGAGGGAGGACACTGAAGCTTTCTTT
.	16	TRBV6-1	TRBD2	TRBJ2-7	CASSGLTSGNSYEQYF	TGTGCCAGCAGTGGGTTGACTAGCGGCAACTCCTACGAGCAGTACTTC
.	12	TRBV7-2	.	TRBJ2-7	CASSLEGREQYF	TGTGCCAGCAGCTTAGAAGGAAGGGAGCAGTATTTC
.	12	TRBV9	.	TRBJ2-2	CASSPLPGELFF	TGTGCCAGCAGCCCGTTACCCGGGGAGCTGTTTTTT
.	13	TRBV30	.	TRBJ1-5	CAWSVRLNQPQHF	TGTGCCTGGAGTGTAAGGTTGAATCAGCCCCAGCATTTT
.	13	TRBV28	.	TRBJ1-1	CASSEFGYTEAFF	TGTGCCAGCAGTGAGTTCGGCTACACTGAAGCTTTCTTT
.	14	TRBV29-1	.	TRBJ2-5	CSVEGLSGVETQYF	TGCAGCGTTGAGGGTCTATCGGGGGTTGAGACCCAGTACTTC
.	13	TRBV5-1	.	TRBJ1-4	CASSREGREKLFF	TGCGCCAGCAGTCGGGAGGGACGGGAAAAACTGTTTTTT
.	11	TRBV29-1	.	TRBJ2-1	CSVARYNEQFF	TGCAGCGTTGCCCGCTACAATGAGCAGTTCTTC
.	13	TRBV5-5	.	TRBJ2-1	CASSPELLSEQFF	TGTGCCAGCAGCCCCGAGCTACTGAGTGAGCAGTTCTTC
.	17	TRBV7-8	TRBD1	TRBJ2-7	CASSLGVGTGSSYEQYF	TGTGCCAGCAGCTTAGGTGTTGGGACAGGAAGCTCCTACGAGCAGTACTTC
.	14	TRBV5-1	TRBD2	TRBJ2-1	CASGAGLGGNEQFF	TGCGCCAGCGGAGCGGGACTAGGGGGCAATGAGCAGTTCTTC
.	16	TRBV5-6	.	TRBJ1-4	CASSRTMFSTNEKLFF	TGTGCCAGCAGCCGGACGATGTTCTCAACTAATGAAAAACTGTTTTTT
.	12	TRBV10-3	.	TRBJ1-4	CANLWTSEKLFF	TGTGCCAACCTCTGGACGAGTGAAAAACTGTTTTTT
.	15	TRBV5-1	.	TRBJ2-2	CASSDSSRLTGELFF	TGCGCCAGCAGTGATTCCTCGCGCCTCACCGGGGAGCTGTTTTTT
.	12	TRBV10-3	.	TRBJ2-5	CATQDAGETQYF	TGTGCCACGCAGGACGCGGGGGAGACCCAGTACTTC
.	16	TRBV5-5	TRBD2	TRBJ2-7	CASSPGGASGFYEQYF	TGTGCCAGCAGCCCCGGCGGGGCTAGCGGGTTCTACGAGCAGTACTTC
.	14	TRBV9	TRBD2	TRBJ2-5	CASSVQAGQETQYF	TGTGCCAGCAGCGTCCAAGCGGGGCAAGAGACCCAGTACTTC
.	15	TRBV2	TRBD2	TRBJ2-1	CASSKGLADYNEQFF	TGTGCCAGCAGTAAAGGACTAGCGGATTACAATGAGCAGTTCTTC
.	14	TRBV27	.	TRBJ2-2	CASSHGPPPGELFF	TGTGCCAGCAGTCATGGCCCGCCACCCGGGGAGCTGTTTTTT
.	16	TRBV18	TRBD2	TRBJ2-7	CASSPPEGGRDGEQYF	TGTGCCAGCTCACCCCCGGAAGGCGGGAGGGATGGCGAGCAGTACTTC
.	12	TRBV9	.	TRBJ2-7	CASSVDGYEQYF	TGTGCCAGCAGCGTAGATGGGTACGAGCAGTACTTC
.	13	TRBV5-1	.	TRBJ1-1	CASSLQANTEAFF	TGCGCCAGCAGCCTACAGGCGAACACTGAAGCTTTCTTT
once	15	TRBV11-2	TRBD2	TRBJ2-1	CASSPTSGSLNEQFF	TGTGCCAGCAGCCCGACTAGCGGGAGTCTCAATGAGCAGTTCTTC
.	17	TRBV7-2	.	TRBJ2-3	CASSLIGGTASTDTQYF	TGTGCCAGCAGCTTAATTGGCGGGACGGCCTCCACAGATACGCAGTATTTT
once	13	TRBV11-2	TRBD1	TRBJ1-1	CASSQGAGTEAFF	TGTGCCAGCAGCCAGGGGGCCGGCACTGAAGCTTTCTTT
.	15	TRBV5-1	TRBD1	TRBJ2-1	CASSLRTGGRNEQFF	TGCGCCAGCAGCCTCCGGACAGGGGGCAGGAATGAGCAGTTCTTC
.	13	TRBV2	.	TRBJ1-1	CASRRGRDTEAFF	TGTGCCAGCAGGAGGGGAAGGGACACTGAAGCTTTCTTT
.	15	TRBV9	TRBD2	TRBJ2-3	CASSVAGGTTDTQYF	TGTGCCAGCAGCGTAGCGGGAGGTACCACAGATACGCAGTATTTT
.	13	TRBV2	.	TRBJ2-7	CASTLGRFDEQYF	TGTGCCAGCACCCTGGGAAGGTTCGACGAGCAGTACTTC
.	15	TRBV2	.	TRBJ2-7	CASSERGRGTYEQYF	TGTGCCAGCAGTGAGCGGGGCAGGGGGACCTACGAGCAGTACTTC
.	15	TRBV15	TRBD1	TRBJ2-4	CATSRDHDRGPIQYF	TGTGCCACCAGCAGAGATCACGACAGGGGGCCAATTCAGTACTTC
.	13	TRBV6-6	.	TRBJ1-5	CASSRLWDQPQHF	TGTGCCAGCAGTCGGCTTTGGGATCAGCCCCAGCATTTT
.	14	TRBV10-1	.	TRBJ2-4	CASSADGAKNIQYF	TGCGCCAGCAGCGCGGACGGCGCCAAAAACATTCAGTACTTC
once	15	TRBV6-5	.	TRBJ2-3	CASSYMGVNTDTQYF	TGTGCCAGCAGTTATATGGGGGTCAACACAGATACGCAGTATTTT
.	14	TRBV5-8	.	TRBJ1-2	CASSLVVDYYGYTF	TGTGCCAGCAGCTTGGTCGTAGATTACTATGGCTACACCTTC
.	14	TRBV7-2	.	TRBJ1-4	CASSPSATNEKLFF	TGTGCCAGCAGCCCGTCCGCTACCAATGAAAAACTGTTTTTT
once	15	TRBV5-1	TRBD2	TRBJ2-5	CASSLSGISQETQYF	TGCGCCAGCAGCCTTAGCGGGATATCCCAAGAGACCCAGTACTTC
once	16	TRBV6-5	TRBD2	TRBJ2-7	CASSYPPRAGGYEQYF	TGTGCCAGCAGTTACCCCCCCCGGGCGGGAGGGTACGAGCAGTACTTC
.	15	TRBV7-3	TRBD2	TRBJ2-3	CASSKLAGGPDTQYF	TGTGCCAGCAGCAAACTAGCGGGAGGGCCCGATACGCAGTATTTT
.	12	TRBV30	.	TRBJ1-3	CAWSGGAGTIYF	TGTGCCTGGAGTGGGGGGGCTGGGACCATATATTTT
.	14	TRBV6-5	.	TRBJ2-2	CASKGTRTTGELFF	TGTGCCAGCAAGGGAACGCGGACCACCGGGGAGCTGTTTTTT
.	15	TRBV28	.	TRBJ2-3	CASSLPQGGTDTQYF	TGTGCCAGCAGTTTACCTCAGGGCGGCACAGATACGCAGTATTTT
.	14	TRBV11-3	.	TRBJ2-2	CASSSGQYTGELFF	TGTGCCAGCAGCTCCGGACAGTACACCGGGGAGCTGTTTTTT
.	13	TRBV10-3	.	TRBJ1-4	CATQSFANEKLFF	TGTGCCACCCAATCGTTTGCTAATGAAAAACTGTTTTTT
.	15	TRBV5-4	TRBD2	TRBJ2-7	CASSGAGTISTEQYF	TGTGCCAGCTCCGGAGCCGGGACTATTTCCACCGAGCAGTACTTC
.	11	TRBV28	.	TRBJ2-7	CASSLGGKQYF	TGTGCCAGCAGTTTAGGCGGCAAGCAGTACTTC
.	17	TRBV28	.	TRBJ2-7	CASSLFRRTGRSYEQYF	TGTGCCAGCAGTTTATTTAGACGGACGGGACGCTCCTACGAGCAGTACTTC
.	13	TRBV2	.	TRBJ1-5	CASSGFSNQPQHF	TGTGCCAGCAGTGGCTTTAGCAATCAGCCCCAGCATTTT
.	12	TRBV28	.	TRBJ2-7	CASNSGSYEQYF	TGTGCCAGCAATAGCGGCTCCTACGAGCAGTACTTC
.	14	TRBV7-9	TRBD2	TRBJ2-1	CASSALAGYNEQFF	TGTGCCAGCAGCGCTCTAGCGGGGTACAATGAGCAGTTCTTC
.	16	TRBV28	.	TRBJ2-7	CASSFRTVGHFYEQYF	TGTGCCAGCAGTTTCCGAACCGTGGGACACTTCTACGAGCAGTACTTC
.	17	TRBV9	TRBD2	TRBJ2-1	CASAAGRRREAYNEQFF	TGTGCCAGCGCCGCCGGGCGGCGGCGGGAGGCTTACAATGAGCAGTTCTTC
.	12	TRBV6-6	.	TRBJ1-3	CASSLGGDTIYF	TGTGCCAGCAGCCTAGGTGGGGACACCATATATTTT